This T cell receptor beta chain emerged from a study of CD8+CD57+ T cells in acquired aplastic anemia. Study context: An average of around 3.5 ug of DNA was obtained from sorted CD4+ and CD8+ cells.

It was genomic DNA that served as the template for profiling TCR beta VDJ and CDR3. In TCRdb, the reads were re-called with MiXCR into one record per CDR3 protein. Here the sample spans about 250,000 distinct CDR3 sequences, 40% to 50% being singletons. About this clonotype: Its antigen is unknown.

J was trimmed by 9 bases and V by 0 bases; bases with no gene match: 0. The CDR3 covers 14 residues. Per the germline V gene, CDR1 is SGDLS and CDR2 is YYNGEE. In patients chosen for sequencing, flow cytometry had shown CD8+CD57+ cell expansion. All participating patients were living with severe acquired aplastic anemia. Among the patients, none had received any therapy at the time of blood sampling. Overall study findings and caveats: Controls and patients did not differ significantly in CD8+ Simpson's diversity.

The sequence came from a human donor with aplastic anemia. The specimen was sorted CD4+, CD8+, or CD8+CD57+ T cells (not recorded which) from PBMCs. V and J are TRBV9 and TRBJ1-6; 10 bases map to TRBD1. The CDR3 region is CASSVGDRGSPLHF. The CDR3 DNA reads TGTGCCAGCAGCGTAGGGGACAGGGGTTCACCCCTCCACTTT.